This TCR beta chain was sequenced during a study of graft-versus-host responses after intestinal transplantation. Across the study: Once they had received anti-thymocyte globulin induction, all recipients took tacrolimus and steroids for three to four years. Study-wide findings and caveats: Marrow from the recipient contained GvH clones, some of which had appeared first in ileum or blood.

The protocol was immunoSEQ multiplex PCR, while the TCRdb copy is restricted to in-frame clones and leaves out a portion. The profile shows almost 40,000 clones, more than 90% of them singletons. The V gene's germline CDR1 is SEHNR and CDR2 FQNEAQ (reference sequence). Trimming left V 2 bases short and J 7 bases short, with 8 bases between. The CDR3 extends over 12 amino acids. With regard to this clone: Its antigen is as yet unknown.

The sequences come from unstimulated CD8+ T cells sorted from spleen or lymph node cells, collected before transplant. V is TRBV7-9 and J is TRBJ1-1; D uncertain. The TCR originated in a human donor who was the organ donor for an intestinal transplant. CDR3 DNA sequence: TGTGCCAGCAGCTTAAGGGTGAGTGAAGCTTTCTTT. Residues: CASSLRVSEAFF.